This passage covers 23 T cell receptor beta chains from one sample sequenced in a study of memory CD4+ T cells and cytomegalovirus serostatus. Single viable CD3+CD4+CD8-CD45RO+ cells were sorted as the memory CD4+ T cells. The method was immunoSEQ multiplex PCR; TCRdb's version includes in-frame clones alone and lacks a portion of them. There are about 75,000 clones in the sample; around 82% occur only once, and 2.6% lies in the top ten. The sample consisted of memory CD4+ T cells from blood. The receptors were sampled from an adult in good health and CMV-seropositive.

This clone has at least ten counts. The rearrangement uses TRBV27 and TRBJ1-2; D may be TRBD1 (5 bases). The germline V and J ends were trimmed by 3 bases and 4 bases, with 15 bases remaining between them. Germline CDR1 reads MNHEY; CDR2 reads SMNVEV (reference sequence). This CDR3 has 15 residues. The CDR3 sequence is CASSLKPGVAYGYTF. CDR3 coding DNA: TGTGCCAGCAGTTTGAAGCCGGGGGTTGCCTATGGCTACACCTTC.

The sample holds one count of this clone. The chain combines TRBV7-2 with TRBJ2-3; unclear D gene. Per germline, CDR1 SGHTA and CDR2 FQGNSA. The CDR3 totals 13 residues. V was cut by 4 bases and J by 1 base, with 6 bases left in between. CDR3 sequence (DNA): TGTGCCAGCAGCTGGGCGGGCACAGATACGCAGTATTTT. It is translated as CASSWAGTDTQYF.

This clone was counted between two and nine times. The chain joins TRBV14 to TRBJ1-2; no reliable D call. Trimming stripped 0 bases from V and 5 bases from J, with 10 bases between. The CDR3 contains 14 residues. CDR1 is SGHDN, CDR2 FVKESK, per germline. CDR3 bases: TGTGCCAGCAGCCAAGACGGCAGAAGTTATGGCTACACCTTC. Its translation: CASSQDGRSYGYTF. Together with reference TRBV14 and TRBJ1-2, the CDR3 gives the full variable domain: EAGVTQFPSHSVIEKGQTVTLRCDPISGHDNLYWYRRVMGKEIKFLLHFVKESKQDESGMPNNRFLAERTGGTYSTLKVQPAELEDSGVYFCASSQDGRSYGYTFGSGTRLTVV.

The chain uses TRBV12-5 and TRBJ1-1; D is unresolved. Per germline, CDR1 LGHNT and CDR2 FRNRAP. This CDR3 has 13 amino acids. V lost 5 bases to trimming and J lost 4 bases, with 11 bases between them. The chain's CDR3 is CASGLRAGTEAFF. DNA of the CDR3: TGTGCTAGTGGTCTGCGGGCGGGCACTGAAGCTTTCTTT. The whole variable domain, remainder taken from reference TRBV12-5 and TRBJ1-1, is DARVTQTPRHKVTEMGQEVTMRCQPILGHNTVFWYRQTMMQGLELLAYFRNRAPLDDSGMPKDRFSAEMPDATLATLKIQPSEPRDSAVYFCASGLRAGTEAFFGQGTRLTVV.

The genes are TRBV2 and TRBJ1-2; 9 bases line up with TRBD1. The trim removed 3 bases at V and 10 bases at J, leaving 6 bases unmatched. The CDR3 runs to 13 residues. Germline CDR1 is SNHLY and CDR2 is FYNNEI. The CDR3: CASSEGTGFAYTF. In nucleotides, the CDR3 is TGTGCCAGCAGTGAGGGGACAGGGTTTGCCTACACCTTC.

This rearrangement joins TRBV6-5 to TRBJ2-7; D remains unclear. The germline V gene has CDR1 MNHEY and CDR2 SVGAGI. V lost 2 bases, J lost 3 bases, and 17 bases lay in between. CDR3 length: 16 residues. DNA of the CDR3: TGTGCCAGCAGTTACGCGCCGGACCCAACACTCTACGAGCAGTACTTC. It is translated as CASSYAPDPTLYEQYF.

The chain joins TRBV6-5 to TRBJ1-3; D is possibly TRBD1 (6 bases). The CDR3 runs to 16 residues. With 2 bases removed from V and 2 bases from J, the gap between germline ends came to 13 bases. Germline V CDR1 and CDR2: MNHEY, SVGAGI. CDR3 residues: CASSYRLGGTGNTIYF. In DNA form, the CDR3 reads TGTGCCAGCAGTTACCGTCTAGGGGGAACTGGAAACACCATATATTTT.

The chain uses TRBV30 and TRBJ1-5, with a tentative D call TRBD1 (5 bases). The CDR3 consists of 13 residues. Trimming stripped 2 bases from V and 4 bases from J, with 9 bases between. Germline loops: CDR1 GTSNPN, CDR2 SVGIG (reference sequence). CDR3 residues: CAWSPGPNQPQHF. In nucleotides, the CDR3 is TGTGCCTGGAGTCCAGGGCCTAATCAGCCCCAGCATTTT.

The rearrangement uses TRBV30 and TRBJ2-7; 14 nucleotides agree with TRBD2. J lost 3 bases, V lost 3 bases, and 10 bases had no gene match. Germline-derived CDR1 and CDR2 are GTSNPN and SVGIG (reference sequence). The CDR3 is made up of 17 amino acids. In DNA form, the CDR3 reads TGTGCCTGGAGAGGCGGGACTAGCGGGGGCCGGGGCTACGAGCAGTACTTC. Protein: CAWRGGTSGGRGYEQYF. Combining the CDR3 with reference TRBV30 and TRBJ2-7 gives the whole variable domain SQTIHQWPATLVQPVGSPLSLECTVEGTSNPNLYWYRQAAGRGLQLLFYSVGIGQISSEVPQNLSASRPQDRQFILSSKKLLLSDSGFYLCAWRGGTSGGRGYEQYFGPGTRLTVT.

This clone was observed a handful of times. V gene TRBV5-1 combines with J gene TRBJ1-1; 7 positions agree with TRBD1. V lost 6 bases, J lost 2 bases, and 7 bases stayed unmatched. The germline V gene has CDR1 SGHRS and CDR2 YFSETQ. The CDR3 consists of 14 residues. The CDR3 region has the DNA TGCGCCAGCAACTCGGGACAGCTAAACACTGAAGCTTTCTTT. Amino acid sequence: CASNSGQLNTEAFF.

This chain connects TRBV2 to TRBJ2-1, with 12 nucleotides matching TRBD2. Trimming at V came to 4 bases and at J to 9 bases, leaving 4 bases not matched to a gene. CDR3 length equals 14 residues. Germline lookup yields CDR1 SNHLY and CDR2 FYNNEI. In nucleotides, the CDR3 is TGTGCCAGCAGTGGACTAGCGGGAGTGAGTGAGCAGTTCTTC. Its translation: CASSGLAGVSEQFF. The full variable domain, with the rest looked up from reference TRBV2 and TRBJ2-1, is EPEVTQTPSHQVTQMGQEVILRCVPISNHLYFYWYRQILGQKVEFLVSFYNNEISEKSEIFDDQFSVERPDGSNFTLKIRSTKLEDSAMYFCASSGLAGVSEQFFGPGTRLTVL.

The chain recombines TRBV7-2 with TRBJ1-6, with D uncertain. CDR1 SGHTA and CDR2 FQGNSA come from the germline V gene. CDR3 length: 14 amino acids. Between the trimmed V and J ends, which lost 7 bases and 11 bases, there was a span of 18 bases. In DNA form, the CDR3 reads TGTGCCAGCACTCCTGCCGGCGGGGAGCCACCCCTCCACTTT. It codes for CASTPAGGEPPLHF. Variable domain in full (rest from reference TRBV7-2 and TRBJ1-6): GAGVSQSPSNKVTEKGKDVELRCDPISGHTALYWYRQSLGQGLEFLIYFQGNSAPDKSGLPSDRFSAERTGGSVSTLTIQRTQQEDSAVYLCASTPAGGEPPLHFGNGTRLTVT.

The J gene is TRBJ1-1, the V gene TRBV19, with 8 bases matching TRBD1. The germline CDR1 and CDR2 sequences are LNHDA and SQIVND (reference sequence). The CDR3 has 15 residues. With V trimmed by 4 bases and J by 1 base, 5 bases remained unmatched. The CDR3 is CASSTTGESNTEAFF. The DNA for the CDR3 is TGTGCCAGTAGTACGACAGGGGAGTCGAACACTGAAGCTTTCTTT.

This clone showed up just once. Written as DNA, the CDR3 is TGTGCCTGTAATCAGATGGAGACCCAGTACTTC. Translated, it gives CACNQMETQYF. The V gene is TRBV30, the J gene TRBJ2-5; D ambiguous. The V gene lost 6 bases and the J gene lost 5 bases, with 10 bases spanning the gap. CDR1 and CDR2 from the germline V gene are GTSNPN and SVGIG (reference sequence). This CDR3 has 11 amino acids.

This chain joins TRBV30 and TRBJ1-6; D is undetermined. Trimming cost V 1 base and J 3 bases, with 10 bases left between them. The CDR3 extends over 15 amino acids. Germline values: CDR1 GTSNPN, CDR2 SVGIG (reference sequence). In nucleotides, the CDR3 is TGTGCCTGGAGTGGGGGTCCGAACTATAATTCACCCCTCCACTTT. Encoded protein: CAWSGGPNYNSPLHF.

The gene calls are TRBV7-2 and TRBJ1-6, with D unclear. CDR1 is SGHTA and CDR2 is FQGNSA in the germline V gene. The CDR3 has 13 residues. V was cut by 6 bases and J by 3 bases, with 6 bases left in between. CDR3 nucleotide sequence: TGTGCCAGCAGTGAAGGCTATAATTCACCCCTCCACTTT. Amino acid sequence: CASSEGYNSPLHF.

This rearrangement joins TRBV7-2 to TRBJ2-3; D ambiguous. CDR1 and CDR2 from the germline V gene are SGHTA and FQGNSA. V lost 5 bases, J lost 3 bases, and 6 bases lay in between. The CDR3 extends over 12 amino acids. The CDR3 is CASSPVTDTQYF. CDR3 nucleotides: TGTGCCAGCAGCCCAGTTACAGATACGCAGTATTTT.

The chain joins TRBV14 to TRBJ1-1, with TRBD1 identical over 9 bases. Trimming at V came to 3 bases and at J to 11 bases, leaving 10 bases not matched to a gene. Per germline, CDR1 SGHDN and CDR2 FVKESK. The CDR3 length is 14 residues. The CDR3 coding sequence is TGTGCCAGCAGCCAGCTGGACAGGGGAATAAAGGCTTTCTTT. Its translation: CASSQLDRGIKAFF.

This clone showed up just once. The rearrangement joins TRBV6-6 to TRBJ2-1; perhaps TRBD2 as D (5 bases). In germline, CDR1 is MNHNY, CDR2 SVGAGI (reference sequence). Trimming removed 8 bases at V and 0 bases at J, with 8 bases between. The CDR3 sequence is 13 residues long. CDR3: CASSRDSYNEQFF. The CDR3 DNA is TGTGCCAGCTCGAGGGACTCCTACAATGAGCAGTTCTTC.

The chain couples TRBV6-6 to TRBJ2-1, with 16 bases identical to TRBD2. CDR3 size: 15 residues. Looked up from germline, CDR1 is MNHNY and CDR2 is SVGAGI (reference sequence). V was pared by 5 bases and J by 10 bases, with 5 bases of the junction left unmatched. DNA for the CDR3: TGTGCCAGCAGTCAGGGACTAGCGGGAGGGCAGGAGCAGTTCTTC. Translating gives CASSQGLAGGQEQFF.

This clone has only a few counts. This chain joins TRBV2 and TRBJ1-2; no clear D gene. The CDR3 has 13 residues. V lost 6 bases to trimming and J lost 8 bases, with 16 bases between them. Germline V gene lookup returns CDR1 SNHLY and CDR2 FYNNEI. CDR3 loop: CASRSGPMEGYTF. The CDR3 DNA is TGTGCCAGCAGATCCGGGCCCATGGAGGGCTACACCTTC.

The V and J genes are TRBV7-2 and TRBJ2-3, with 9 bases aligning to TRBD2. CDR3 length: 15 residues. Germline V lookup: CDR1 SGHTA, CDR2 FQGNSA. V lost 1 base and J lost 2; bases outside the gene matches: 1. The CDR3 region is CASSLGGRATDTQYF. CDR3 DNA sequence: TGTGCCAGCAGCTTAGGCGGGAGGGCCACAGATACGCAGTATTTT.

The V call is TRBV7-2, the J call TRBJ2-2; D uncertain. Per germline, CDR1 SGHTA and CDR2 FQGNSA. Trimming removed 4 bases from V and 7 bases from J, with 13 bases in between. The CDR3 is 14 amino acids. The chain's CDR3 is CASSSRSVRGELFF. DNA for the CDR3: TGTGCCAGCAGCTCCCGGTCGGTCCGCGGGGAGCTGTTTTTT.